Shown below are 5 T cell receptor beta chains from a single sample sequenced in a study of cytomegalovirus exposure and HLA in healthy donors. Primers included in the PCR were 60 Vbeta and 13 Jbeta primers. Assay used: immunoSEQ multiplex PCR; TCRdb lists only in-frame clones, some missing. Seen here are roughly 100,000 clones, around 63% observed once, and the top ten hold approximately 4.3%. Sequencing was carried out using PBMCs. The receptors were sampled from a human donor in good health.

The V gene is TRBV15, the J gene TRBJ1-1, with 8 bases fitting TRBD1. The CDR3 runs to 13 residues. CDR1 and CDR2 (germline): LNHNV, YYDKDF (reference sequence). V trimming: 3 bases; J trimming: 14 bases; junction bases outside the gene matches: 11. The CDR3 spells CATSRDRVSLGFF. The CDR3 bases are TGTGCCACCAGCAGGGACAGGGTTTCATTAGGATTCTTT.

The rearrangement links TRBV5-1 to TRBJ2-7; D perhaps matches TRBD1 (6 bases). The CDR3 covers 15 residues. CDR1 SGHRS and CDR2 YFSETQ come from the germline V gene. V lost 4 bases and J lost 1, with 15 bases in between. CDR3 in DNA: TGCGCCAGCAGCGTCGACCCGGGACAATCCTACGAGCAGTACTTC. This sequence encodes CASSVDPGQSYEQYF.

V is TRBV19 and J is TRBJ1-1; D perhaps matches TRBD1 (5 bases). CDR3 length equals 14 residues. The V gene's germline CDR1 is LNHDA and CDR2 SQIVND (reference sequence). The V and J ends lost 3 bases and 4 bases respectively, with 12 bases between them. Here the CDR3 reads CASSMAGGGTEAFF. CDR3 sequence (DNA): TGTGCCAGTAGTATGGCTGGGGGAGGCACTGAAGCTTTCTTT.

The V call is TRBV10-1, the J call TRBJ2-1; D ambiguous. Germline values: CDR1 WNHNN, CDR2 SYGVQD (reference sequence). With 3 bases removed from V and 6 bases from J, the gap between germline ends came to 9 bases. The length of the CDR3 is 13 residues. CDR3 nucleotide sequence: TGCGCCAGCAGTGAATCGGAGCGCAATGAGCAGTTCTTC. This gives the protein CASSESERNEQFF.

The J gene is TRBJ2-7, the V gene TRBV20-1; D is ambiguous. V dropped 3 bases and J dropped 3 bases, with 6 bases sitting between them. The CDR3 sequence is 11 residues long. Germline CDR1 reads DFQATT; CDR2 reads SNEGSKA (reference sequence). The CDR3 spells CSASEVYEQYF. The CDR3 DNA follows: TGCAGTGCTAGTGAGGTCTACGAGCAGTACTTC.